The 5 T cell receptor beta chains below all came from one sample that was sequenced in a study of cytomegalovirus exposure and HLA in healthy donors. TCRdb's table, derived via immunoSEQ multiplex PCR, lists solely in-frame clones and lacks some. The data show approximately 150,000 clones, more than 80% seen once. Sequencing was done on a sample of PBMCs. Source of these receptors: a woman under 30 in good health and CMV-seropositive.

Of note for this clone: The same CDR3 is also encoded by other DNA sequences in this sample. This chain connects TRBV27 to TRBJ2-7; a weak D match, TRBD2 (6 bases). This CDR3 is 14 amino acids long. Germline values: CDR1 MNHEY, CDR2 SMNVEV (reference sequence). Deletions cut 3 bases from V and 0 bases from J, with 9 bases between. The CDR3 protein is CASSLGGLSYEQYF. In DNA, the CDR3 is TGTGCCAGCAGTTTGGGGGGTCTCTCCTACGAGCAGTACTTC.

V and J are TRBV7-3 and TRBJ2-2; D is unclear. The CDR3 is made up of 15 amino acids. The V gene lost 5 bases and the J gene lost 6 bases, with 16 bases spanning the gap. Germline V gene data show CDR1 as SGHTA and CDR2 as FQGTGA. The CDR3 spells CASSPSVSLSGELFF. The CDR3 nucleotides read TGTGCCAGCAGCCCGTCGGTGAGCTTGTCCGGGGAGCTGTTTTTT.

V and J are TRBV5-1 and TRBJ2-1; 10 bases fit TRBD2. The CDR3 is 16 residues long. The V segment lost 4 bases and the J segment 4 bases; nucleotides outside the gene matches: 8. Per germline, CDR1 SGHRS and CDR2 YFSETQ. The CDR3 here is CASSNERTSGYNEQFF. The CDR3 bases are TGCGCCAGCAGCAACGAAAGGACTAGCGGTTACAATGAGCAGTTCTTC.

The rearrangement joins TRBV15 to TRBJ2-5; D is ambiguous. Germline V gene sequence: CDR1 LNHNV, CDR2 YYDKDF (reference sequence). This CDR3 contains 13 residues. The ends were cut back, 0 bases at V and 3 bases at J, with 5 bases in the middle. The CDR3 sequence: CATSRDRKETQYF. The CDR3 nucleotides are TGTGCCACCAGCAGAGACAGGAAAGAGACCCAGTACTTC.

The gene calls are TRBV4-3 and TRBJ1-2; a weak D match, TRBD1 (6 bases). This CDR3 is built from 12 residues. Germline CDR1 is LGHNA and CDR2 is YSLEER. Trimming removed 4 bases at V and 8 bases at J, with 11 bases between. The CDR3 DNA reads as TGCGCCAGCAGCCCACAGGGAGACGGCTACACCTTC. Translation: CASSPQGDGYTF.